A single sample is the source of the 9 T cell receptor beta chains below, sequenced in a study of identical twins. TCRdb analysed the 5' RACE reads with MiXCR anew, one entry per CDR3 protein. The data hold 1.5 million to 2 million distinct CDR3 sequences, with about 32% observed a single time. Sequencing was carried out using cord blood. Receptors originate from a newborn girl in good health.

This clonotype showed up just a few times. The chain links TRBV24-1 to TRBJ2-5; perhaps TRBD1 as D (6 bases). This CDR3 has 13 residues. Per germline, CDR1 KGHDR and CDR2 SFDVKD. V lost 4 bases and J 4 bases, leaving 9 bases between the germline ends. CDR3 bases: TGTGCCACCAGTGAGGGGGCGCGAGAGACCCAGTACTTC. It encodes CATSEGARETQYF.

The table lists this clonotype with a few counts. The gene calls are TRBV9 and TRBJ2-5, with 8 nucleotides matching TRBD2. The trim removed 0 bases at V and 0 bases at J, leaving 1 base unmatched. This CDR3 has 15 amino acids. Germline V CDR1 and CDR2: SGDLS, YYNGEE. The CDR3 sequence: CASSVVAGYQETQYF. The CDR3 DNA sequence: TGTGCCAGCAGCGTAGTAGCGGGGTACCAAGAGACCCAGTACTTC.

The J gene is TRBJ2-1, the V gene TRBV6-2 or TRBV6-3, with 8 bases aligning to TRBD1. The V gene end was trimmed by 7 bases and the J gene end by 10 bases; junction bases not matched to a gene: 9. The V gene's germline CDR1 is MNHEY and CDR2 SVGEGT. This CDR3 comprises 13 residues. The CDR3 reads CASTLTGAREQFF. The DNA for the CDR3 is TGTGCCAGCACCCTGACAGGGGCTCGGGAGCAGTTCTTC.

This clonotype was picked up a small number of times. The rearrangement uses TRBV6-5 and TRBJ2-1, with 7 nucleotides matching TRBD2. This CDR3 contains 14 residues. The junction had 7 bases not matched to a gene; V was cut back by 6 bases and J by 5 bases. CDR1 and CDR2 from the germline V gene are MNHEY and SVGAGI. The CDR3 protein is CASRGGTRDNEQFF. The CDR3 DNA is TGTGCCAGCAGGGGGGGGACCAGGGACAATGAGCAGTTCTTC.

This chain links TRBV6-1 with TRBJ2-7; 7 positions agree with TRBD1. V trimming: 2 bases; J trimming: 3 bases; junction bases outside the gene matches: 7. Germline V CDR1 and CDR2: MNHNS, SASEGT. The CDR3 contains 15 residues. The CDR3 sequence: CASSELPGQSYEQYF. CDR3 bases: TGTGCCAGCAGTGAACTTCCGGGACAGAGCTACGAGCAGTACTTC.

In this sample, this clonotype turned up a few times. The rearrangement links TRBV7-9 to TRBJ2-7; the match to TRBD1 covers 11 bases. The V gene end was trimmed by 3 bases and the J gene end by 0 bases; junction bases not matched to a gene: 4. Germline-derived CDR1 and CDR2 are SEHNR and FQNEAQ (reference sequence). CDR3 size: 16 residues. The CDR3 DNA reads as TGTGCCAGCAGCTTTGGGGACAGGGGGAGCTCCTACGAGCAGTACTTC. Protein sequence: CASSFGDRGSSYEQYF.

The DNA for the CDR3 is TGTGCCACCAGTGCCCAGGGGCGGCACAATGAGCAGTACTTC. Its translation: CATSAQGRHNEQYF. V is TRBV24-1 and J is TRBJ2-5, with D maybe TRBD1 (6 bases). V lost 5 bases and J lost 11, with 20 bases in between. The CDR3 contains 14 residues. Germline CDR1 and CDR2: KGHDR and SFDVKD.

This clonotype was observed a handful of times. The CDR3: CSASGGAAYEQYF. The CDR3 DNA follows: TGCAGTGCTAGCGGGGGGGCAGCCTACGAGCAGTACTTC. V usage is TRBV20-1 and J usage is TRBJ2-7; TRBD2 matches at 8 bases. Trimming cost V 3 bases and J 2 bases; bases outside gene matches: 3. The CDR3 has 13 residues. Germline CDR1 reads DFQATT; CDR2 reads SNEGSKA (reference sequence).

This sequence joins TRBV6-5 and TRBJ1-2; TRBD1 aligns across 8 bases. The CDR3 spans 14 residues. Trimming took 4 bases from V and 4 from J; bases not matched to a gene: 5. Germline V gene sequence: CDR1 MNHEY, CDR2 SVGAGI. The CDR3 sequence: CASSSTRGPYGYTF. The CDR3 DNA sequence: TGTGCCAGCAGTTCGACCAGGGGGCCCTATGGCTACACCTTC.